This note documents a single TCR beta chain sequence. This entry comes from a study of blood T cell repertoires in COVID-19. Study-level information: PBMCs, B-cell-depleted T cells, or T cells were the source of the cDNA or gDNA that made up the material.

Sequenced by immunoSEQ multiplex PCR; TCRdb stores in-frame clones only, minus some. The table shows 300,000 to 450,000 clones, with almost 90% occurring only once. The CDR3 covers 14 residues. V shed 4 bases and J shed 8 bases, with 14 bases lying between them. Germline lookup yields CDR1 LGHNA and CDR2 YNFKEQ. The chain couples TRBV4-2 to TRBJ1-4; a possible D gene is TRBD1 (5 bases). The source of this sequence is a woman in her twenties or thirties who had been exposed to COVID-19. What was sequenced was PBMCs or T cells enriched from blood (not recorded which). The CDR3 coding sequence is TGTGCCAGCAGCCCTCAGTGGGGCCGGGAAAAACTGTTTTTT. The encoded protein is CASSPQWGREKLFF.